This paragraph reports one T cell receptor (beta chain). Its target is unknown. The data originate from a study of CD8+CD57+ T cells in acquired aplastic anemia. The wider study: Each DNA sample taken from sorted CD4+ and CD8+ cells came to approximately 3.2 ug on average. Notes on the study in general: Researchers reported that CD8+ Simpson's diversity was not significantly different in patients versus controls.

Template material for TCR beta VDJ and CDR3 profiling consisted of genomic DNA. One entry per CDR3 protein results from TCRdb running MiXCR on the reads. The profile shows about 200,000 distinct CDR3 sequences, over 55% of them singletons. Only patients with CD8+CD57+ cell expansion on flow cytometry were chosen for sequencing. The germline V gene encodes CDR1 SGDLS and CDR2 YYNGEE. This CDR3 has 15 amino acids. V was cut by 2 bases and J by 0 bases, with 11 bases left in between. The receptor's source is a human donor with aplastic anemia. The sample was sorted CD4+, CD8+, or CD8+CD57+ T cells (not recorded which) from PBMCs. The chain employs TRBV9 and TRBJ2-5; D remains ambiguous. CDR3 in amino acids: CASSVSVKYQETQYF. The CDR3 bases are TGTGCCAGCAGCGTCTCAGTCAAGTACCAAGAGACCCAGTACTTC.